The 14 T cell receptor beta chains below were found in one sample sequenced in a study of OX40 agonist ivuxolimab in advanced cancers. TCRdb's copy holds only in-frame clones and misses some; the assay was immunoSEQ multiplex PCR. The sample comprises more than 70,000 clones, 85% to 95% of which are singletons, and 2.5% to 3% rests with the top ten. The material sequenced was CD4+ or CD8+ T cells sorted from blood, taken in a trial of the OX40 agonist ivuxolimab. The origin of the receptors is an adult with an advanced solid tumor such as melanoma, head and neck, liver or kidney cancer.

V usage is TRBV12-5 and J usage is TRBJ2-4; 9 positions agree with TRBD1. Germline CDR1 is LGHNT and CDR2 is FRNRAP. J gave up 6 bases and V 5 bases, and 8 bases lay outside the gene matches. CDR3 size: 15 residues. The CDR3 DNA follows: TGTGCTAGTGGTCAGGGACAGGGCCCCCGAAACATTCAGTACTTC. It specifies CASGQGQGPRNIQYF.

The chain has TRBV27 and TRBJ1-2; TRBD1 matches 9 bases. The J segment lost 8 bases and the V segment lost 4 bases, leaving 14 bases of the junction unmatched. In germline, CDR1 is MNHEY, CDR2 SMNVEV (reference sequence). The CDR3 extends over 16 amino acids. CDR3 in amino acids: CASSSPRPGTGLGYTF. DNA for the CDR3: TGTGCCAGCAGTTCCCCTCGTCCCGGGACAGGGCTCGGCTACACCTTC.

In this sample, this clone turned up once. The V gene is TRBV10-2, the J gene TRBJ1-1; 8 nucleotides match TRBD1. Losses at the gene ends were 2 bases for V and 4 bases for J; bases not matched to a gene: 3. From germline, CDR1 is WSHSY and CDR2 SAAADI. The CDR3 has 14 amino acids. CDR3 in amino acids: CASSEQGAATEAFF. The CDR3 coding sequence is TGCGCCAGCAGTGAGCAGGGGGCTGCCACTGAAGCTTTCTTT.

V is TRBV28 and J is TRBJ1-1; TRBD1 is a possible D gene (6 bases). This CDR3 has 12 residues. V lost 5 bases and J lost 6, with 10 bases in between. CDR1 and CDR2 (germline): MDHEN, SYDVKM. The CDR3 loop is CASSEGGSEAFF. CDR3 nucleotides: TGTGCCAGCAGTGAGGGGGGCTCTGAAGCTTTCTTT. The entire variable domain, with the rest obtained from reference TRBV28 and TRBJ1-1, is as follows: DVKVTQSSRYLVKRTGEKVFLECVQDMDHENMFWYRQDPGLGLRLIYFSYDVKMKEKGDIPEGYSVSREKKERFSLILESASTNQTSMYLCASSEGGSEAFFGQGTRLTVV.

The chain carries TRBV11-2 and TRBJ1-1, with D unclear. Germline V gene data show CDR1 as SGHAT and CDR2 as FQNNGV. The ends were cut back, 3 bases at V and 10 bases at J, with 9 bases in the middle. The CDR3 consists of 11 residues. The CDR3 nucleotides read TGTGCCAGCAGCTTCTTTAACGGAGCTTTCTTT. This sequence encodes CASSFFNGAFF.

V gene TRBV2 combines with J gene TRBJ1-5; 7 nucleotides align to TRBD1. The V and J ends lost 4 bases and 4 bases, in that order; junction bases with no gene match: 7. This CDR3 spans 15 amino acids. Germline V gives CDR1 SNHLY, CDR2 FYNNEI. The CDR3 region has the DNA TGTGCCAGCAGTGGTGACAGGGTCGGAAATCAGCCCCAGCATTTT. Amino acid sequence: CASSGDRVGNQPQHF.

The chain links TRBV5-6 to TRBJ1-1, with D maybe TRBD1 (6 bases). The V gene lost 1 base and the J gene lost 3 bases, with 10 bases spanning the gap. Germline V gene lookup returns CDR1 SGHDT and CDR2 YYEEEE. The CDR3 spans 14 residues. The DNA of the CDR3 is TGTGCCAGCAGCTTGTGGGGGGCGGACACTGAAGCTTTCTTT. It is translated as CASSLWGADTEAFF.

V and J are TRBV11-1 and TRBJ2-3, with a tentative D call TRBD2 (5 bases). Trimming removed 7 bases from V and 1 base from J, with 18 bases in between. There are 16 residues in the CDR3. Germline CDR1 and CDR2: SGHAT and FQDESV (reference sequence). CDR3 nucleotides: TGTGCCAGCACCATCACCCTAGGACTCGGCACAGATACGCAGTATTTT. Its protein is CASTITLGLGTDTQYF.

This clone showed up just once. The chain joins TRBV19 to TRBJ2-1; weak D call: TRBD1 (5 bases). The CDR3 covers 13 residues. Trimming left V 7 bases short and J 10 bases short, with 17 bases between. Per germline, CDR1 LNHDA and CDR2 SQIVND (reference sequence). The CDR3: CASTSAGRGEQFF. CDR3 bases: TGTGCCAGTACCTCCGCAGGGCGTGGCGAGCAGTTCTTC.

This sequence joins TRBV28 and TRBJ2-1; tentative D call: TRBD2 (6 bases). Germline values: CDR1 MDHEN, CDR2 SYDVKM. Trimming took off 3 bases at V and 7 bases at J, with 16 bases between the two ends. This CDR3 region has 15 residues. The DNA for the CDR3 is TGTGCCAGCAGTTTTGGGGGGTCCTCGGCTAATGAGCAGTTCTTC. Translating gives CASSFGGSSANEQFF.

This chain joins TRBV28 and TRBJ1-4, with 8 bases aligning to TRBD1. The CDR3 has 14 residues. Germline V gene lookup returns CDR1 MDHEN and CDR2 SYDVKM. The trim removed 6 bases at V and 5 bases at J, leaving 5 bases unmatched. Written as DNA, the CDR3 is TGTGCCAGCAGACCGGGACAGGAGAATGAAAAACTGTTTTTT. It yields the protein CASRPGQENEKLFF.

The V call is TRBV27, the J call TRBJ2-5; tentatively, D is TRBD1 or TRBD2 (6 bases each). V was cut by 6 bases and J by 3 bases, with 17 bases left in between. Germline-derived CDR1 and CDR2 are MNHEY and SMNVEV (reference sequence). The CDR3 runs to 15 residues. The CDR3: CASRPLRGREETQYF. The CDR3 DNA sequence: TGTGCCAGCAGACCTCTCCGGGGGCGTGAAGAGACCCAGTACTTC.

This rearrangement joins TRBV7-2 to TRBJ2-1; D gene ambiguous. Trimming removed 0 bases from V and 4 bases from J, with 7 bases in between. Germline CDR1 and CDR2: SGHTA and FQGNSA. This CDR3 has 14 amino acids. Written as DNA, the CDR3 is TGTGCCAGCAGCTTAGCGCCAGGTTACAATGAGCAGTTCTTC. It specifies CASSLAPGYNEQFF.

This clone was observed a handful of times. This chain joins TRBV7-2 and TRBJ2-5, with a weak D call TRBD1 (6 bases). CDR3 length equals 15 residues. The V gene lost 2 bases and the J gene lost 1 base, with 11 bases spanning the gap. CDR1 is SGHTA and CDR2 is FQGNSA in the germline V gene. The CDR3 spells CASSLTPDSQETQYF. The CDR3 region has the DNA TGTGCCAGCAGCTTAACCCCGGACAGCCAAGAGACCCAGTACTTC.